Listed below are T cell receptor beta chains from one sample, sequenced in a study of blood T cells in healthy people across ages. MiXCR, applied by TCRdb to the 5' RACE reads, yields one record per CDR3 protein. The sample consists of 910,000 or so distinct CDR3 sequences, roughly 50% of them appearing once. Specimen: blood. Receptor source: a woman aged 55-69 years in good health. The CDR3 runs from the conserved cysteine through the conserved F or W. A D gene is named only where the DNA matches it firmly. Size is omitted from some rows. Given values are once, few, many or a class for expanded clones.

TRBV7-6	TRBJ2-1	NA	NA	CASSLDGLPGDEQFF	TGTGCCAGCAGCTTAGATGGACTCCCGGGGGATGAGCAGTTCTTC
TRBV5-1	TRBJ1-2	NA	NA	CASSPRDSSGRGYTF	TGCGCCAGCAGCCCCCGGGACTCCTCAGGACGGGGCTACACCTTC
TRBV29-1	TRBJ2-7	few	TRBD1	CSVVRTGTYEQYF	TGCAGCGTTGTGCGGACAGGGACGTACGAGCAGTACTTC
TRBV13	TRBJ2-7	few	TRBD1	CATNRGQGEQYF	TGTGCCACCAACAGGGGGCAGGGGGAGCAGTACTTC
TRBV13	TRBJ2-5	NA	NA	CAGRAPNQETQYF	TGTGCCGGCAGGGCACCTAATCAAGAGACCCAGTACTTC
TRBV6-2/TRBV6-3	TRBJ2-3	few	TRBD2	CASSYSGRSNTQYF	TGTGCCAGCAGTTACAGCGGGAGGTCCAATACGCAGTATTTT
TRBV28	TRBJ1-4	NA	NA	CASSSPRGSHEREKLFF	TGTGCCAGCAGTTCCCCCCGTGGGTCCCATGAGAGAGAAAAACTGTTTTTT
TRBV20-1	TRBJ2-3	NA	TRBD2	CSASLVGGSTDTQYF	TGCAGTGCTAGCCTCGTGGGAGGGAGCACAGATACGCAGTATTTT
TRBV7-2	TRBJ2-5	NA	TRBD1	CASSRDRSQETQYF	TGTGCCAGCAGCCGGGACAGGTCTCAAGAGACCCAGTACTTC
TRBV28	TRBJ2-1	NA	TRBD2	CASSQRAGGRLSYNEQFF	TGTGCCAGCAGTCAACGCGCGGGCGGGAGACTCTCCTACAATGAGCAGTTCTTC
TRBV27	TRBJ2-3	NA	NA	CASSLRRALTDTQYF	TGTGCCAGCAGTTTAAGGAGGGCCCTCACAGATACGCAGTATTTT
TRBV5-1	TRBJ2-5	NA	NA	CASSYRALETQYF	TGCGCCAGCAGCTACCGCGCCTTGGAGACCCAGTACTTC
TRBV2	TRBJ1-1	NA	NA	CASTKDGRAEAFF	TGTGCCAGCACCAAGGACGGGAGGGCTGAAGCTTTCTTT
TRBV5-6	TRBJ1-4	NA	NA	CASSLGNLGGLFF	TGTGCCAGCAGCTTGGGAAACCTGGGGGGGCTGTTTTTT
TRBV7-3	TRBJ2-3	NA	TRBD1	CASSTLTGGSGDTQYF	TGTGCCAGCAGTACCTTAACAGGGGGCAGTGGAGATACGCAGTATTTT
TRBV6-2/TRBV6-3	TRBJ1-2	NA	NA	CASSPRDGARHYGYTF	TGTGCCAGCAGCCCAAGGGACGGCGCCAGGCACTATGGCTACACCTTC
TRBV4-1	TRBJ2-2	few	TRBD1	CASRTGQEDTGELFF	TGCGCCAGCAGGACTGGACAGGAGGACACCGGGGAGCTGTTTTTT
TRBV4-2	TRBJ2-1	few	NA	CASSQDLESYNNEQFF	TGTGCCAGCAGCCAAGACCTAGAATCCTATAACAATGAGCAGTTCTTC
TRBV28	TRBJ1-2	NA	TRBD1	CASSSPGGGGHTF	TGTGCCAGCAGTTCTCCAGGGGGCGGTGGCCACACCTTC
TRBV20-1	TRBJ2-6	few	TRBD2	CSASYGRNSGANVLTF	TGCAGTGCTAGCTACGGGAGGAACTCTGGGGCCAACGTCCTGACTTTC
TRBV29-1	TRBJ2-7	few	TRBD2	CSFQGLADYEQYF	TGCAGCTTCCAGGGACTAGCGGACTACGAGCAGTACTTC
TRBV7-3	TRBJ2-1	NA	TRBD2	CASSSPRGGRDEQFF	TGTGCCAGCAGCTCCCCCCGGGGAGGGAGGGATGAGCAGTTCTTC
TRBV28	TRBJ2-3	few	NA	CASSPPGTQYF	TGTGCCAGCAGTCCCCCAGGGACGCAGTATTTT
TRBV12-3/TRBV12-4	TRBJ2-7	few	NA	CASSSPFGFAYEQYF	TGTGCCAGCAGTTCCCCCTTTGGCTTTGCCTACGAGCAGTACTTC
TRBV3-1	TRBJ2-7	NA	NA	CASSQASRRHLSYEQYF	TGTGCCAGCAGCCAAGCTAGTCGACGGCACCTCTCCTACGAGCAGTACTTC
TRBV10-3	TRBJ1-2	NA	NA	CAISASGGSNYGYTF	TGTGCCATCAGTGCCTCGGGGGGCAGCAACTATGGCTACACCTTC
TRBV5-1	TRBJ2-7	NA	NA	CASSFGQGSYNEQYF	TGCGCCAGCAGCTTTGGGCAGGGGAGTTACAATGAGCAGTACTTC
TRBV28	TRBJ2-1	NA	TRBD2	CASSSTSGSWYEQFF	TGTGCCAGCAGTTCTACTAGCGGGAGTTGGTATGAGCAGTTCTTC
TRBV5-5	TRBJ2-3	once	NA	CASSSWYTRSTDTLYF	TGTGCCAGCAGCTCGTGGTATACTAGAAGCACAGATACGCTGTATTTT
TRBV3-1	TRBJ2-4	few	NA	CASSRSGIQYF	TGTGCCAGCAGCCGCTCAGGCATTCAGTACTTC
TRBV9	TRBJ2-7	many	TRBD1	CASSVGQSSYEQYF	TGTGCCAGCAGCGTGGGACAGTCCTCCTACGAGCAGTACTTC
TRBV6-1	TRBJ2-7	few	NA	CASSLPWRLAPSSYEQYF	TGTGCCAGCAGCCTACCCTGGCGCCTAGCGCCCAGCTCCTACGAGCAGTACTTC
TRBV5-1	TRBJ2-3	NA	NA	CASSALGTTDTQYF	TGCGCCAGCAGCGCATTGGGTACCACAGATACGCAGTATTTT
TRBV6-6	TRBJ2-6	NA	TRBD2	CASSYSGGRATNVLTF	TGTGCCAGCAGTTACTCAGGTGGGAGGGCAACCAACGTCCTGACTTTC
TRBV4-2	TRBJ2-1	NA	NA	CASSQDLTSTDNEQFF	TGTGCCAGCAGCCAGGACCTAACTAGCACCGACAATGAGCAGTTCTTC
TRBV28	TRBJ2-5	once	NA	CASSPRFPLQETQYF	TGTGCCAGCAGTCCCCGGTTCCCACTCCAAGAGACCCAGTACTTC
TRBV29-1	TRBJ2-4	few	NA	CSAGRTPLEQYF	TGCAGCGCAGGGAGGACACCCCTGGAGCAGTACTTC
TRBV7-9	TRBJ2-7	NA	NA	CASSSDIGYSYEQYF	TGTGCCAGCAGCTCGGATATCGGCTACTCCTACGAGCAGTACTTC
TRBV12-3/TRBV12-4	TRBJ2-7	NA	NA	CASSPRVATTYEQYF	TGTGCCAGCAGCCCCCGTGTAGCTACAACCTACGAGCAGTACTTC
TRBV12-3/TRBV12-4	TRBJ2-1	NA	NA	CASRRDSELNEQFF	TGTGCCAGCAGGCGGGACAGCGAGTTGAATGAGCAGTTCTTC
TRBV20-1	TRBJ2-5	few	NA	CSHLRDEKQYF	TGCAGTCACCTCAGGGACGAAAAGCAGTACTTC
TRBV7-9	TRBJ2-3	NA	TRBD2	CASSAFTSGTFTDTQYF	TGTGCCAGCAGCGCTTTCACTAGCGGGACCTTCACAGATACGCAGTATTTT
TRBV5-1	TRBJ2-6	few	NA	CASGAGHLISGANVLTF	TGCGCCAGCGGGGCAGGGCACCTAATCTCTGGGGCCAACGTCCTGACTTTC
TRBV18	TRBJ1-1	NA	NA	CASSPPNRLNTEAFF	TGTGCCAGCTCACCACCGAATCGGCTGAACACTGAAGCTTTCTTT
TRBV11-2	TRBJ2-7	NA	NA	CASSLGWGTYEQYF	TGTGCCAGCAGCTTAGGTTGGGGCACATACGAGCAGTACTTC
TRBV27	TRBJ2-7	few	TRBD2	CASRTSGSGYEQYF	TGTGCCAGCAGGACTAGCGGGAGTGGCTACGAGCAGTACTTC
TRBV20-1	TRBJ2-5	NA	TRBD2	CSASGLAGVTQETQYF	TGCAGTGCTTCCGGACTAGCGGGAGTGACCCAAGAGACCCAGTACTTC
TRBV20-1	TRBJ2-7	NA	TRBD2	CSAREGRGLAYEQYF	TGCAGTGCTAGAGAGGGGAGGGGACTAGCCTACGAGCAGTACTTC
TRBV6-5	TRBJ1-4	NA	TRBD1	CASSPDRGGDEKLFF	TGTGCCAGCAGTCCCGACAGGGGAGGGGATGAAAAACTGTTTTTT
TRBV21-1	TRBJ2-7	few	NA	CASSAGTSYEQYF	TGTGCCAGCAGTGCAGGGACCTCCTACGAGCAGTACTTC
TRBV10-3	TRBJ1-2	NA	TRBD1	CAITGDRGPGYTF	TGTGCCATCACCGGCGACAGGGGGCCGGGCTACACCTTC
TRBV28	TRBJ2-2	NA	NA	CASGVVAGELFF	TGTGCCAGCGGGGTGGTAGCCGGGGAGCTGTTTTTT
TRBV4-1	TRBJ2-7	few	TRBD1	CASSQGGGFYEQYF	TGCGCCAGCAGCCAAGGAGGGGGCTTCTACGAGCAGTACTTC
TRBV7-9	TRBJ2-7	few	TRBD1	CASSDLGTGGKEQYF	TGTGCCAGCAGCGACCTCGGGACAGGGGGCAAGGAGCAGTACTTC
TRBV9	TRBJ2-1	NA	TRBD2	CASSAGTGTSGSFSYNEQFF	TGTGCCAGCAGCGCAGGGACCGGGACTAGCGGCTCCTTTTCCTACAATGAGCAGTTCTTC
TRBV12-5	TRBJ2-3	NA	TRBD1	CASGSGQGRDTQYF	TGTGCTAGTGGTAGCGGACAGGGAAGAGATACGCAGTATTTT
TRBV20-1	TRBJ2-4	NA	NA	CGARDGQKKYF	TGCGGTGCTAGAGATGGACAGAAGAAGTACTTC
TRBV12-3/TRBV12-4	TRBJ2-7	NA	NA	CASSPMRTAEQYF	TGTGCCAGCAGTCCAATGAGGACAGCCGAGCAGTACTTC